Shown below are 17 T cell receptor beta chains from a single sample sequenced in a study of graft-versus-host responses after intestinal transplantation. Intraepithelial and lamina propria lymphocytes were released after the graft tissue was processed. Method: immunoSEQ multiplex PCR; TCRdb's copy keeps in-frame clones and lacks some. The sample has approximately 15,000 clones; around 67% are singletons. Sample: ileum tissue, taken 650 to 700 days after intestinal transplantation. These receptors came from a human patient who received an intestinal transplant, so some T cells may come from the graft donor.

In DNA form, the CDR3 reads TGTGCCAGCAGCCCCGGTGTGCACACTGAAGCTTTCTTT. This gives the protein CASSPGVHTEAFF. This chain links TRBV7-6 with TRBJ1-1; D ambiguous. Germline CDR1 and CDR2: SGHVS and FNYEAQ. The CDR3 totals 13 residues. V was pared by 5 bases and J by 3 bases, with 10 bases between.

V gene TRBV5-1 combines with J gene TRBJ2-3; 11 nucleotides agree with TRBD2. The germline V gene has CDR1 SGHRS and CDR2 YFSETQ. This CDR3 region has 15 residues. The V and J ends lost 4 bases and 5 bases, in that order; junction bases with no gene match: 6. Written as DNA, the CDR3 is TGCGCCAGCAGCCCGACTAGCGGGACGTTAGATACGCAGTATTTT. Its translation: CASSPTSGTLDTQYF.

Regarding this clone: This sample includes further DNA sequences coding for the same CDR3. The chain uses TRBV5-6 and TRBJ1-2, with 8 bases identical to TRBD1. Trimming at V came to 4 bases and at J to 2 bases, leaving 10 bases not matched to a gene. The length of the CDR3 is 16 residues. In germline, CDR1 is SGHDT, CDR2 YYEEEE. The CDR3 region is CASSLGRQGTNYGYTF. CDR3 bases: TGTGCCAGCAGCCTGGGGAGACAGGGGACCAACTATGGCTACACCTTC.

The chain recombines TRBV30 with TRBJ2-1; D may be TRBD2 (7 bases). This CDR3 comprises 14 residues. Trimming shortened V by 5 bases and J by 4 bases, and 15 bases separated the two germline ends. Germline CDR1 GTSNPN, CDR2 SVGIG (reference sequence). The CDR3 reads CAWLPGGRYNEQFF. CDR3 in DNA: TGTGCCTGGTTGCCCGGGGGGCGGTACAATGAGCAGTTCTTC. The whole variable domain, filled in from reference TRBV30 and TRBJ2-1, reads SQTIHQWPATLVQPVGSPLSLECTVEGTSNPNLYWYRQAAGRGLQLLFYSVGIGQISSEVPQNLSASRPQDRQFILSSKKLLLSDSGFYLCAWLPGGRYNEQFFGPGTRLTVL.

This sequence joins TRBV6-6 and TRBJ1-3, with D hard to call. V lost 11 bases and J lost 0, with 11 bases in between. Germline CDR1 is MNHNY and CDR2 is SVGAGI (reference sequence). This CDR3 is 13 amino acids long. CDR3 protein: CAAGRSSGNTIYF. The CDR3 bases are TGTGCCGCGGGCAGGAGCTCTGGAAACACCATATATTTT.

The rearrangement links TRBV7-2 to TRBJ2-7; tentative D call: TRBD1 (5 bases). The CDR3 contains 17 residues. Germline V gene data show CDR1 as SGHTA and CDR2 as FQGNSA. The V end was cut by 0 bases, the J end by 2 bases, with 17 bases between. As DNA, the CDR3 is TGTGCCAGCAGCTTAGCGCGATCAGCCACAGGAGCCTACGAGCAGTACTTC. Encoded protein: CASSLARSATGAYEQYF.

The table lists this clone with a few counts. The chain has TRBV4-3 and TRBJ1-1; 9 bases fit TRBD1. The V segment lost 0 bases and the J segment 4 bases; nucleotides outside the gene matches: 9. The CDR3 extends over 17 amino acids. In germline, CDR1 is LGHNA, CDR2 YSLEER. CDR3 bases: TGCGCCAGCAGCCAAGATCGAGGGACAGGGAGGCGCACTGAAGCTTTCTTT. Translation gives CASSQDRGTGRRTEAFF.

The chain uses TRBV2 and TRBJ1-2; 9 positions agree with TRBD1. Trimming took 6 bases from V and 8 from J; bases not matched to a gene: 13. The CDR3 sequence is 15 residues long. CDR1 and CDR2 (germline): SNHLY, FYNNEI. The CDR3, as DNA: TGTGCCAGCAGGGGACAGGGTTTAAACCCGGGGGGCTACACCTTC. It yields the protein CASRGQGLNPGGYTF.

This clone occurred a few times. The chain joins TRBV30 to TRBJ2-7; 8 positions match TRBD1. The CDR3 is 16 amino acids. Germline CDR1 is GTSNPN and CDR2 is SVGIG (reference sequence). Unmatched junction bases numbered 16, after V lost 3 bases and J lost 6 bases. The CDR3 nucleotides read TGTGCCTGGAGCCAAGACAGGGGCTCCATCGGGGGCGAGCAGTACTTC. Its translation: CAWSQDRGSIGGEQYF.

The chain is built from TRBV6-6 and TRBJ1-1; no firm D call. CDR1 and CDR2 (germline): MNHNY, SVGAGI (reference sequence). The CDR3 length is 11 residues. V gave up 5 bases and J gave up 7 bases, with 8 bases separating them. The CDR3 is CASSEKNEAFF. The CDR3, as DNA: TGTGCCAGCAGTGAGAAGAATGAAGCTTTCTTT.

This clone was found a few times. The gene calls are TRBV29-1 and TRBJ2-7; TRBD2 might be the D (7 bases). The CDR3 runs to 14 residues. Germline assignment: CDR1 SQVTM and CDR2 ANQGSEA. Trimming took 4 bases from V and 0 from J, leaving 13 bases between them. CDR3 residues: CSVAAGALSYEQYF. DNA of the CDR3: TGCAGCGTTGCTGCGGGGGCCCTCTCCTACGAGCAGTACTTC.

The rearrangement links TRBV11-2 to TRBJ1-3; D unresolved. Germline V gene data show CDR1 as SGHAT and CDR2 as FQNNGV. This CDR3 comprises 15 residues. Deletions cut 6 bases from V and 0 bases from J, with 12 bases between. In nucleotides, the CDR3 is TGTGCCAGCAGTTTTATGACATACTCTGGAAACACCATATATTTT. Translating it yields CASSFMTYSGNTIYF. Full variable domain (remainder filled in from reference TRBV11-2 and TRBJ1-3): EAGVAQSPRYKIIEKRQSVAFWCNPISGHATLYWYQQILGQGPKLLIQFQNNGVVDDSQLPKDRFSAERLKGVDSTLKIQPAKLEDSAVYLCASSFMTYSGNTIYFGEGSWLTVV.

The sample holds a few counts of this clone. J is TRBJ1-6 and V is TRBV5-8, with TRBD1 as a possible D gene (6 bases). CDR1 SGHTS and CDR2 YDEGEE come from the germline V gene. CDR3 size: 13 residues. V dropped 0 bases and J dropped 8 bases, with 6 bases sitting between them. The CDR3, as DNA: TGTGCCAGCAGCTTGGCAGGGGATTCACCCCTCCACTTT. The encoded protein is CASSLAGDSPLHF.

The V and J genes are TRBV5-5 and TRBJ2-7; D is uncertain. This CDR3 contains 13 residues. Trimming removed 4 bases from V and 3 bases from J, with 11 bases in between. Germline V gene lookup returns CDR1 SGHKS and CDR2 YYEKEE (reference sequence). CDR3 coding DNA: TGTGCCAGCAGCGGCGGAATCAGCTACGAGCAGTACTTC. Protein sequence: CASSGGISYEQYF.

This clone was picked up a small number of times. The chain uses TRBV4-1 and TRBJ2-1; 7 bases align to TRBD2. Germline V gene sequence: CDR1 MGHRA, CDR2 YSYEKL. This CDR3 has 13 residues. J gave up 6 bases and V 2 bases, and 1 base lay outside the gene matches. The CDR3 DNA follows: TGCGCCAGCAGCCAATGGACTAGCAATGAGCAGTTCTTC. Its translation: CASSQWTSNEQFF.

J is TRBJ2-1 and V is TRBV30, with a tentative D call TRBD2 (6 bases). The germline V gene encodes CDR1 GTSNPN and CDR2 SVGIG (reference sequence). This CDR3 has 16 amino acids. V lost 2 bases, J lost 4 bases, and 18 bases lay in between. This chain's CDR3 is CAWSLPGGKRYNEQFF. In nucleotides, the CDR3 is TGTGCCTGGAGTCTTCCTGGGGGGAAGAGGTACAATGAGCAGTTCTTC.

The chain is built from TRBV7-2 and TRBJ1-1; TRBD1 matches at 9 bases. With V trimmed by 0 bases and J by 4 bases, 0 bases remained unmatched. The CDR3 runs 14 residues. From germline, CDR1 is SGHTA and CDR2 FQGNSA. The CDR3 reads CASSLAGQGTEAFF. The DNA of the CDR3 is TGTGCCAGCAGCTTAGCGGGACAGGGCACTGAAGCTTTCTTT.